This TCR beta chain is from a study of human T cells and chemical hapten exposure. TCRdb redid the calling of the RACE reads with MiXCR, one entry per CDR3 protein. The table lists approximately 160,000 distinct CDR3 sequences, roughly a quarter of them singletons. This clonotype has ten or more counts. Time point: patch test 3, about 24 weeks after DPC sensitization. The treatment is: therapeutic diphenylcyclopropenone sensitization with weekly scalp DPC. The germline gives CDR1 SGHDT, CDR2 YYEEEE. CDR3 length: 14 amino acids. V gave up 4 bases and J gave up 0 bases, with 10 bases separating them. This TCR was recovered from a woman between 18 and 29 years old with alopecia areata. Some clones in this sample may be carry-over from other donors' samples. The sequenced sample was whole blood, obtained in connection with sensitization to the hapten diphenylcyclopropenone (DPC). The chain couples TRBV5-6 to TRBJ1-1; possibly TRBD1 for D (5 bases). CDR3 in amino acids: CASSLTGLNTEAFF. The CDR3 region has the DNA TGTGCCAGCAGCCTAACAGGACTGAACACTGAAGCTTTCTTT.